The rows below give T cell receptor beta chains drawn from one sample of a study of neurological immune-mediated disorders. One entry per CDR3 protein results from TCRdb running MiXCR on the 5' RACE reads. The sample holds about 52,000 distinct CDR3 sequences, 3.8% seen once. What was sequenced was PBMCs. The receptors shown here come from a man aged 60 to 75 with multiple sclerosis. CDR3s leave out the opening cysteine and the closing phenylalanine or tryptophan. Only part of the rows carry a size: once, few, many, or a class if the clone is expanded.

clone size	J gene	V gene	CDR3 protein
.	TRBJ1-2	TRBV29-1	SVDREGNYGYT
many	TRBJ2-7	TRBV15	ATSSWGTYEQY
many	TRBJ2-7	TRBV5-1	ASSLISGSYEQY
many	TRBJ2-3	TRBV6-1	ASYRAGRGDTQY
many	TRBJ1-1	TRBV20-1	SARARNTEAF
many	TRBJ2-7	TRBV4-2	ASSLFRDSSYEQY
many	TRBJ1-5	TRBV12-3/TRBV12-4	ASSLSGIGQPQH
many	TRBJ1-1	TRBV5-1	ASSLAGTPDTEAF
many	TRBJ1-3	TRBV20-1	SARGQGARNTIY
many	TRBJ2-3	TRBV20-1	SANPGGDTQY
many	TRBJ2-7	TRBV5-1	ASSLVSFYEQY
many	TRBJ1-5	TRBV28	ASKMGAGNQPQH
many	TRBJ1-1	TRBV6-1	ASSVVVQATEAF
few	TRBJ1-1	TRBV5-1	ASSLGGANTEAF
many	TRBJ1-1	TRBV12-3/TRBV12-4	ASRPDRDTEAF
.	TRBJ2-5	TRBV20-1	SARPGLAFSETQY
many	TRBJ1-1	TRBV20-1	SAKDQGRAEAF